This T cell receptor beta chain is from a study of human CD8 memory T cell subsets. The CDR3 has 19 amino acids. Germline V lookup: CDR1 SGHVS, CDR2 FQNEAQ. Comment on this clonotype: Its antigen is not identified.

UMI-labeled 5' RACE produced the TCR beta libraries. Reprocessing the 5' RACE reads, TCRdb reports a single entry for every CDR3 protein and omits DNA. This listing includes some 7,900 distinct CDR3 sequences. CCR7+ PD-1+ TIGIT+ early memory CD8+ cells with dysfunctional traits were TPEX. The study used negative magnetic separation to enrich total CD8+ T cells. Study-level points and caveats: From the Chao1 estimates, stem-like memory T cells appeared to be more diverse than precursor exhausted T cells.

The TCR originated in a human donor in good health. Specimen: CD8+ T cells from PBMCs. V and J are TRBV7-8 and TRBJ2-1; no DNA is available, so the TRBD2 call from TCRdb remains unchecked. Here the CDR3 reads CASSLGQGSGLAGVDEQFF.